The sequence of this T cell receptor beta chain was determined in a study of control samples from healthy donors and cancer patients. Clones were read by immunoSEQ multiplex PCR, and TCRdb kept only the in-frame ones, dropping some. Here the sample spans 25,000 to 30,000 clones, approximately 87% being singletons. The CDR3 length is 15 residues. Trimming removed 1 base from V and 8 bases from J; junction bases left unmatched: 5. From germline, CDR1 is MGHRA and CDR2 YSYEKL. Sequencing was carried out using PBMCs. The receptor was derived from a woman aged 40 to 55 with lung cancer. The chain recombines TRBV4-1 with TRBJ1-4; 9 bases align to TRBD1. The CDR3 bases are TGCGCCAGCAGCCAAGTACAGGGGGCGGGGGAAAAACTGTTTTTT. Translated: CASSQVQGAGEKLFF.